A selection of T cell receptor beta chains follows, all from one sample in a study of Graves' ophthalmopathy and Graves' hyperthyroidism. TCRdb processed the multiplex PCR reads anew with MiXCR; each CDR3 protein has one entry. The table lists hundreds of thousands of distinct CDR3 sequences, over 40% of them singletons. The sample taken for sequencing was peripheral blood. These receptors originate from an adult man with Graves' ophthalmopathy. Both conserved end residues are part of each CDR3. Fields, in order: CDR3 length, J gene, clone size, V gene, D gene, CDR3 protein, CDR3 DNA. D genes are given only for firm matches. Expanded clones get a size class; other rows say once, few or many, or leave the size out.

14,TRBJ1-5,few,TRBV3-1,NA,CASSQGVNNQPQHF,TGTGCCAGCAGCCAAGGGGTTAACAATCAGCCCCAGCATTTT
10,TRBJ1-5,NA,TRBV15,NA,CASSQGPQHF,TGTGCCAGCAGTCAGGGGCCCCAGCATTTT
13,TRBJ2-5,NA,TRBV2,TRBD1,CANRPGQQETQYF,TGTGCCAACAGACCGGGACAGCAAGAGACCCAGTACTTC
13,TRBJ2-7,many,TRBV10-3,NA,CASSPGLRYEQYF,TGTGCCAGCAGTCCCGGGCTACGGTACGAGCAGTACTTC
13,TRBJ1-2,many,TRBV13,TRBD1,CASSIDRAGGYTF,TGTGCCAGCAGTATCGACAGGGCTGGTGGCTACACCTTC
14,TRBJ2-1,once,TRBV7-9,NA,CASSPSGSYNEQFF,TGTGCCAGCAGCCCATCGGGGTCCTACAATGAGCAGTTCTTC
13,TRBJ1-4,NA,TRBV7-9,TRBD1,CASSMGQVEKLFF,TGTGCCAGCAGCATGGGACAGGTCGAAAAACTGTTTTTT
13,TRBJ1-4,many,TRBV7-8,NA,CASSPGDPEKLFF,TGTGCCAGCAGCCCCGGGGACCCCGAAAAACTGTTTTTT
18,TRBJ2-6,NA,TRBV7-3,TRBD2,CASSLGLGGNSGANVLTF,TGTGCCAGCAGCTTAGGTTTGGGGGGGAACTCTGGGGCCAACGTCCTGACTTTC
18,TRBJ1-4,NA,TRBV11-2,TRBD1,CASSLDVTGAKANEKLFF,TGTGCCAGCAGCTTAGATGTCACAGGGGCGAAGGCTAATGAAAAACTGTTTTTT
13,TRBJ1-3,NA,TRBV25-1,NA,CASSEYTVNTIYF,TGTGCCAGCAGTGAATATACAGTGAACACCATATATTTT
13,TRBJ1-4,many,TRBV5-6,NA,CASTLGHGEKLFF,TGTGCCAGCACCTTAGGACACGGCGAAAAACTGTTTTTT
13,TRBJ1-5,NA,TRBV10-3,NA,CAISELGHQPQHF,TGTGCCATCAGTGAGCTAGGGCATCAGCCCCAGCATTTT
17,TRBJ1-6,few,TRBV5-1,TRBD1,CASSFQGPTGYNSPLHF,TGCGCCAGCAGCTTCCAAGGACCGACAGGGTACAATTCACCCCTCCACTTT
17,TRBJ2-7,NA,TRBV7-8,TRBD2,CASSLGWSPSGGYEQYF,TGTGCCAGCAGCTTAGGTTGGTCCCCTAGCGGCGGCTACGAGCAGTACTTC
16,TRBJ1-2,NA,TRBV5-5,NA,CASSQVKSTENYGYTF,TGTGCCAGCAGCCAAGTAAAGTCGACAGAAAACTATGGCTACACCTTC
17,TRBJ2-7,NA,TRBV7-9,TRBD2,CASSQATGTSTHYGQYF,TGTGCCAGCAGCCAAGCAACAGGGACTAGCACGCACTACGGGCAGTACTTC
15,TRBJ1-1,many,TRBV19,NA,CASSKPGFTNTEAFF,TGTGCCAGTAGTAAACCGGGATTCACGAACACTGAAGCTTTCTTT
15,TRBJ2-7,many,TRBV7-9,NA,CASSSLGIPEYEQYF,TGTGCCAGCAGCTCCCTCGGGATCCCTGAATACGAGCAGTACTTC
15,TRBJ2-6,NA,TRBV7-3,NA,CASSLTWDGANVLTF,TGTGCCAGCAGCTTAACATGGGACGGGGCCAACGTCCTGACTTTC
14,TRBJ2-7,once,TRBV7-3,NA,CASSPGYGANEQYF,TGTGCCAGCAGCCCTGGCTATGGGGCCAACGAGCAGTACTTC
14,TRBJ1-4,NA,TRBV9,NA,CASSVGADNEKLFF,TGTGCCAGCAGCGTAGGGGCAGATAATGAAAAACTGTTTTTT
15,TRBJ2-7,NA,TRBV25-1,NA,CASSARVGLLLEQYF,TGTGCCAGCAGTGCTAGGGTCGGCTTACTACTCGAGCAGTACTTC
15,TRBJ2-2,NA,TRBV29-1,TRBD1,CSVENPTGNTGELSW,TGCAGCGTTGAAAACCCGACAGGGAACACCGGGGAGCTGTCTTGG
15,TRBJ2-5,many,TRBV4-3,TRBD2,CASSQGLAGSGTQYF,TGCGCCAGCAGCCAAGGTCTAGCGGGCTCGGGGACCCAGTACTTC
15,TRBJ1-1,NA,TRBV24-1,NA,CATRSAVKPNTEAFF,TGTGCCACCCGAAGCGCAGTTAAGCCGAACACTGAAGCTTTCTTT
13,TRBJ1-4,many,TRBV5-1,TRBD1,CASRDSLNEKLFF,TGCGCCAGCCGGGACAGCCTTAATGAAAAACTGTTTTTT
12,TRBJ2-7,once,TRBV10-3,NA,CASEGSPYEQYF,TGTGCCAGCGAGGGGTCGCCCTACGAGCAGTACTTC